Described below is a single T cell receptor beta chain sequence and its context. This entry is derived from a study of CD8+CD57+ T cells in acquired aplastic anemia. Study at large: Average DNA yield from sorted CD4+ and CD8+ cells was around 3.2 ug.

Flow cytometry had shown expanded CD8+CD57+ cells in the patients chosen for sequencing. All patients had severe acquired aplastic anemia. The CDR3 extends over 17 amino acids. Germline assignment: CDR1 SGHTA and CDR2 FQGNSA. The V and J ends lost 1 base and 5 bases respectively, with 21 bases between them. Genomic DNA, the template, was used for profiling of the TCR beta VDJ and CDR3. TCRdb independently ran MiXCR on the reads; one entry per CDR3 protein. The top ten clones hold about 0.8% of a sample with hundreds of thousands of distinct CDR3 sequences, less than 35% of them seen once. Sequenced material: sorted CD4+, CD8+, or CD8+CD57+ T cells (not recorded which) from PBMCs. This chain joins TRBV7-2 and TRBJ2-7; either TRBD1 or TRBD2 may fit D (5 bases each). The receptor comes from a human donor with aplastic anemia. CDR3 protein: CASSLEKGPTDFDEQYF. CDR3 nucleotide sequence: TGTGCCAGCAGCTTAGAAAAGGGGCCTACGGACTTTGACGAGCAGTACTTC.